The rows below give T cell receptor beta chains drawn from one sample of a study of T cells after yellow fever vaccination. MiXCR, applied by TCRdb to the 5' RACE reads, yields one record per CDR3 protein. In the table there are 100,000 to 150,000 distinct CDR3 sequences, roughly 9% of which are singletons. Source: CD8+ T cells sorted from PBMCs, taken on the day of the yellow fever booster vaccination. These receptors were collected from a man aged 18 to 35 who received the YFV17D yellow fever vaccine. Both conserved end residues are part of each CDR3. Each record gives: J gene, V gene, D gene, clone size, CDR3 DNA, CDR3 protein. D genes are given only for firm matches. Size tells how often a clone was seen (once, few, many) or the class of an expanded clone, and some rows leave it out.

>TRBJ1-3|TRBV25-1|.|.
TGTGCCAGCAGTGAATCGAGGTTCGGAAGAAACACCATATATTTT
CASSESRFGRNTIYF
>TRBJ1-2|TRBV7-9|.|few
TGTGCCAGCAGCTTTTCTTCGGGGGCGCGATATGGCTACACCTTC
CASSFSSGARYGYTF
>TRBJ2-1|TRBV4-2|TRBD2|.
TGTGCCAGCAGCCAAGTTTACGGACTAGCGGGGCAAAACAATGAGCAGTTCTTC
CASSQVYGLAGQNNEQFF
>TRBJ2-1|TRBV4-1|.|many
TGCGCCAGCAGCCAGGGTCCCCCCGCAGGGAGAGATGAGCAGTTCTTC
CASSQGPPAGRDEQFF
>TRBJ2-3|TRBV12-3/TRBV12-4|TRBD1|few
TGTGCCAGCAGTACCGGAACAGGGGCTAGCACAGATACGCAGTATTTT
CASSTGTGASTDTQYF
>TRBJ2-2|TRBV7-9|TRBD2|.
TGTGCCAGCAGCTTATCGACTAGCGGGGGCCAGAACACCGGGGAGCTGTTTTTT
CASSLSTSGGQNTGELFF
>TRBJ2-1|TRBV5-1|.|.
TGCGCCAGCAGCTTGGCTGTGGGGACTGAGCAGTTCTTC
CASSLAVGTEQFF
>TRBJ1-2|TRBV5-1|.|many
TGCGCCAGCAGCTTGATGAGTGGACTAGAAAATGGCTACACCTTC
CASSLMSGLENGYTF
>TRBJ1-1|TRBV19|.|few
TGTGCCAGTAGTATCGCCCCTCGGGGTGAGGCTTTCTTT
CASSIAPRGEAFF
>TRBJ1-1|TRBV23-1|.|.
TGCGCCAGCAGTGCCCCCCAATTCAGGAACACTGAAGCTTTCTTT
CASSAPQFRNTEAFF
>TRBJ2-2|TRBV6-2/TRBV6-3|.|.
TGTGCCAGCAGTTACCTGGCAGGGCATCGCACCGGGGAGCTGTTTTTT
CASSYLAGHRTGELFF
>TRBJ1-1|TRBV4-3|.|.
TGCGCCAGCGCGAAAGGGGCCCCCTCTGAGAACACTGAAGCTTTCTTT
CASAKGAPSENTEAFF
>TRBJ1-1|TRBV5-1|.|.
TGCGCCAGCAGCGCTCGGGGCGGCACTGAAGCTTTCTTT
CASSARGGTEAFF
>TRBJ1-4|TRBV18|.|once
TGTGCCAGCTCACCCTCCCCCGGGGGCGGCGAAAAACTGTTTTTT
CASSPSPGGGEKLFF
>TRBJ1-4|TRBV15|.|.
TGTGCCACCAGCGCCCAGAGGGCGATTGAAAAACTGTTTTTT
CATSAQRAIEKLFF
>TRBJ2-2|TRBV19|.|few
TGTGCCAGTAGTGAAACTGGGATCCCCGGGGAGCTGTTTTTT
CASSETGIPGELFF